These 29 T cell receptor beta chains originate from one sample sequenced in a study of shared clonotypes between healthy human individuals (dated by TCRdb to about 2020). The method behind the library was the immunoSEQ multiplex PCR assay. Drawn from immuneACCESS, this table holds only the in-frame rearrangements with V and J called that TCRdb kept. Clones are partly lost; checked studies trace under half to an unresolved V gene and leave the rest unexplained. The sample includes about 1.5 million clones, with around 98% observed a single time. About 0.45% of the sample comes from the top ten. Input material: naive CD4+ T cells sorted from blood. In the paper's terms, the cell subset or site label means: CD45RA+ positively selected. These receptors were taken from a man in his thirties or forties in good health.

The chain employs TRBV19 and TRBJ1-2; no reliable D call. This CDR3 region has 14 residues. V lost 5 bases to trimming and J lost 3 bases, with 13 bases between them. The germline V gene has CDR1 LNHDA and CDR2 SQIVND (reference sequence). CDR3 DNA sequence: TGTGCCAGTAGTTTTAAGGGAGAGGACTATGGCTACACCTTC. It codes for CASSFKGEDYGYTF.

The chain uses TRBV5-1 and TRBJ2-5; 12 nucleotides agree with TRBD2. V shed 4 bases and J 2 bases; nucleotides not matched to a gene: 6. The CDR3 covers 16 residues. Germline values: CDR1 SGHRS, CDR2 YFSETQ. The CDR3 DNA follows: TGCGCCAGCAGCACGCGACTAGCGGGGGATCAAGAGACCCAGTACTTC. This gives the protein CASSTRLAGDQETQYF.

The chain carries TRBV10-1 and TRBJ2-7; perhaps D is TRBD1 or TRBD2 (5 bases each). Trimming removed 6 bases from V and 7 bases from J, with 13 bases in between. Germline V gene data show CDR1 as WNHNN and CDR2 as SYGVQD (reference sequence). This CDR3 spans 12 amino acids. DNA of the CDR3: TGCGCCAGCAGCCCGGGACGTCGGGAGCAGTACTTC. It encodes CASSPGRREQYF.

This clone was seen once. This sequence joins TRBV4-1 and TRBJ2-7; D tentatively reads TRBD1 or TRBD2 (6 bases each). Germline V gives CDR1 MGHRA, CDR2 YSYEKL. There are 15 residues in the CDR3. Trimming left V 0 bases short and J 4 bases short, with 13 bases between. In DNA, the CDR3 is TGCGCCAGCAGCCAAGAGCCCGGGGGCAGGTACGAGCAGTACTTC. This encodes CASSQEPGGRYEQYF.

In regard to this clone: This same CDR3 is encoded by further DNA sequences in the sample. This chain connects TRBV11-2 to TRBJ2-3, with 14 positions matching TRBD2. With 5 bases clipped from V and 4 bases from J, the junction kept 2 bases outside the gene matches. The CDR3 is 15 amino acids. Germline CDR1 and CDR2: SGHAT and FQNNGV. CDR3 in DNA: TGTGCCAGCAGCCTGGGACTAGCGGGAGCAGATACGCAGTATTTT. It codes for CASSLGLAGADTQYF.

The chain couples TRBV23-1 to TRBJ2-7; 13 positions match TRBD2. TRBV23-1 is an ORF for which the function is uncertain. CDR3 length: 19 amino acids. Germline trimming cut 1 base from V and 0 bases from J; bases unmatched to any gene: 9. The CDR3 nucleotides read TGCGCCAGCAGTCAATACCGGACTAGCGGGAGAGAGGGCTCCTACGAGCAGTACTTC. This sequence encodes CASSQYRTSGREGSYEQYF.

The J gene is TRBJ2-5, the V gene TRBV5-1, with D unclear. The germline V gene encodes CDR1 SGHRS and CDR2 YFSETQ. CDR3 length: 13 residues. Trimming pared 6 bases from V and 0 bases from J, leaving 9 bases between. The CDR3 region is CASTDSNQETQYF. The CDR3 nucleotides read TGCGCCAGCACGGATTCGAACCAAGAGACCCAGTACTTC.

The chain recombines TRBV14 with TRBJ2-7, with 7 bases that match TRBD1. With V trimmed by 3 bases and J by 3 bases, 5 bases remained unmatched. The CDR3 totals 14 residues. CDR1 SGHDN and CDR2 FVKESK come from the germline V gene. The CDR3 nucleotides are TGTGCCAGCAGCCACCTGACAGGGATCTACGAGCAGTACTTC. Encoded protein: CASSHLTGIYEQYF.

The chain joins TRBV10-3 to TRBJ2-7, with 9 bases aligning to TRBD1. Germline CDR1 is ENHRY and CDR2 is SYGVKD. Unmatched junction bases numbered 6, after V lost 6 bases and J lost 3 bases. There are 14 residues in the CDR3. CDR3 in DNA: TGTGCCATCAGCCCAGGACAGGGGAACTACGAGCAGTACTTC. Residues: CAISPGQGNYEQYF.

About this clone itself: Other nucleotide sequences from this sample produce the same CDR3. The V and J genes are TRBV5-1 and TRBJ2-5; 11 bases align to TRBD2. With V trimmed by 3 bases and J by 2 bases, 3 bases remained unmatched. The length of the CDR3 is 15 residues. CDR1 is SGHRS, CDR2 YFSETQ, per germline. For the CDR3, the DNA is TGCGCCAGCAGCTCCCTAGCGGGGGGACAAGAGACCCAGTACTTC. This sequence encodes CASSSLAGGQETQYF.

This chain connects TRBV19 to TRBJ1-4; D is undetermined. Germline assignment: CDR1 LNHDA and CDR2 SQIVND (reference sequence). The CDR3 runs to 13 residues. V was cut by 3 bases and J by 6 bases, with 8 bases left in between. The CDR3: CASSIWGDEKLFF. CDR3 coding DNA: TGTGCCAGTAGTATTTGGGGTGATGAAAAACTGTTTTTT.

This clone was observed a single time. The chain recombines TRBV27 with TRBJ1-2, with a possible D match to TRBD1 (6 bases). Looked up from germline, CDR1 is MNHEY and CDR2 is SMNVEV (reference sequence). V was shortened by 6 bases and J by 8 bases, with 19 bases between the two germline ends. The CDR3 covers 14 residues. The CDR3: CASSAHMPGAGYTF. Written as DNA, the CDR3 is TGTGCCAGCAGCGCCCATATGCCAGGGGCCGGCTACACCTTC.

The V gene is TRBV9, the J gene TRBJ1-3; D is uncertain. Germline CDR1 SGDLS, CDR2 YYNGEE. Between the trimmed V and J ends, which lost 4 bases and 6 bases, there was a span of 14 bases. The CDR3 totals 14 residues. The CDR3 region is CASSTAGLKNTIYF. The CDR3 bases are TGTGCCAGCAGCACGGCCGGATTAAAAAACACCATATATTTT.

This chain uses TRBV5-1 with TRBJ1-2; TRBD1 matches at 10 bases. The germline CDR1 and CDR2 sequences are SGHRS and YFSETQ. V trimming: 5 bases; J trimming: 4 bases; junction bases outside the gene matches: 8. This CDR3 comprises 15 residues. CDR3 amino acids: CASRPGTGATYGYTF. As DNA, the CDR3 is TGCGCCAGCAGGCCCGGGACAGGGGCTACCTATGGCTACACCTTC.

J is TRBJ2-7 and V is TRBV18, with a tentative D call TRBD1 (5 bases). The germline V gene encodes CDR1 KGHSH and CDR2 LQKENI. Trimming took off 4 bases at V and 4 bases at J, with 8 bases between the two ends. CDR3 length: 12 amino acids. CDR3 sequence reads: CASSRPGYEQYF. In DNA form, the CDR3 reads TGTGCCAGCTCACGGCCAGGGTACGAGCAGTACTTC.

The chain is built from TRBV28 and TRBJ1-1; D gene ambiguous. There are 16 residues in the CDR3. Germline V gives CDR1 MDHEN, CDR2 SYDVKM. Trimming took off 1 base at V and 1 base at J, with 13 bases between the two ends. In nucleotides, the CDR3 is TGTGCCAGCAGTTTATCTGGCAGGACCCCGAACACTGAAGCTTTCTTT. This codes for CASSLSGRTPNTEAFF.

The chain couples TRBV13 to TRBJ2-7; tentative D call: TRBD2 (6 bases). This CDR3 contains 14 residues. The V end lost 6 bases, the J end lost 7 bases, and 19 bases lay between the germline ends. Germline loops: CDR1 PRHDT, CDR2 FYEKMQ (reference sequence). The DNA for the CDR3 is TGTGCCAGCAGAGGAGGGACCAGCTGGGGTGAGCAGTACTTC. Translating it yields CASRGGTSWGEQYF.

The CDR3 bases are TGCGCCAGCAGCAACGTACGTGGGGAGCTGTTTTTT. This gives the protein CASSNVRGELFF. This sequence joins TRBV10-1 and TRBJ2-2; no reliable D call. CDR3 length: 12 amino acids. Germline V lookup: CDR1 WNHNN, CDR2 SYGVQD (reference sequence). Trimming left V 6 bases short and J 8 bases short, with 10 bases between.

This chain joins TRBV11-2 and TRBJ2-7, with unresolved D. This CDR3 contains 14 residues. V dropped 0 bases and J dropped 3 bases, with 9 bases sitting between them. Germline-derived CDR1 and CDR2 are SGHAT and FQNNGV. CDR3 region: CASSLEVRLYEQYF. In DNA form, the CDR3 reads TGTGCCAGCAGCTTAGAGGTTAGGCTCTACGAGCAGTACTTC.

This clone has a single count. V is TRBV5-1 and J is TRBJ2-1; D gene uncertain. The CDR3 is 13 residues long. The V end was cut by 3 bases, the J end by 7 bases, with 11 bases between. In germline, CDR1 is SGHRS, CDR2 YFSETQ. In DNA form, the CDR3 reads TGCGCCAGCAGCTCGGATGGTGGGAATGAGCAGTTCTTC. Translation gives CASSSDGGNEQFF.

V is TRBV7-8 and J is TRBJ2-1; 9 bases line up with TRBD2. The V gene end was trimmed by 3 bases and the J gene end by 4 bases; junction bases not matched to a gene: 10. Germline V lookup: CDR1 SGHVS, CDR2 FQNEAQ. The CDR3 totals 17 residues. CDR3 in DNA: TGTGCCAGCAGCTTGGGGGCGGGGACTAGCTATTACAATGAGCAGTTCTTC. Translated, it gives CASSLGAGTSYYNEQFF.

This clone has a single count. The gene calls are TRBV5-1 and TRBJ2-5; D possibly corresponds to TRBD2 (5 bases). The CDR3 contains 14 residues. V dropped 1 base and J dropped 4 bases, with 11 bases sitting between them. The germline gives CDR1 SGHRS, CDR2 YFSETQ. CDR3 DNA: TGCGCCAGCAGCTTGTCTACTAGGCGAGAGACCCAGTACTTC. It specifies CASSLSTRRETQYF.

The chain couples TRBV5-5 to TRBJ1-5; D is uncertain. V lost 1 base, J lost 4 bases, and 12 bases lay in between. This CDR3 spans 15 amino acids. Germline CDR1 SGHKS, CDR2 YYEKEE (reference sequence). The CDR3 sequence: CASSLMVPGNQPQHF. The CDR3 DNA sequence: TGTGCCAGCAGCTTGATGGTTCCGGGAAATCAGCCCCAGCATTTT.

The chain joins TRBV28 to TRBJ2-1; 9 bases map to TRBD2. The CDR3 totals 15 residues. Trimming at V came to 9 bases and at J to 1 base, leaving 7 bases not matched to a gene. CDR1 MDHEN and CDR2 SYDVKM come from the germline V gene. The DNA of the CDR3 is TGTGCCAGTGTAGCGGGAGAAAGGTCCTACAATGAGCAGTTCTTC. Its translation: CASVAGERSYNEQFF.

V is TRBV15 and J is TRBJ2-7; the match to TRBD2 covers 10 bases. V was clipped by 5 bases and J by 3 bases; unmatched bases: 7. The CDR3 loop spans 15 amino acids. Germline V gives CDR1 LNHNV, CDR2 YYDKDF (reference sequence). The CDR3 loop is CATSGLAGGLYEQYF. Here the CDR3 DNA reads TGTGCCACCAGCGGGTTAGCGGGAGGCCTCTACGAGCAGTACTTC.

V gene TRBV6-5 combines with J gene TRBJ1-5; TRBD1 matches 10 bases. Germline V CDR1 and CDR2: MNHEY, SVGAGI. With 4 bases clipped from V and 7 bases from J, the junction kept 7 bases outside the gene matches. CDR3 length: 15 amino acids. CDR3 DNA: TGTGCCAGCAGTTGGGACAGGGGCTCGGGGCAGCCCCAGCATTTT. As protein: CASSWDRGSGQPQHF.

The chain is built from TRBV5-1 and TRBJ2-7; the D gene is possibly TRBD2 (6 bases). There are 15 residues in the CDR3. V shed 4 bases and J shed 0 bases, with 14 bases lying between them. Germline V gene lookup returns CDR1 SGHRS and CDR2 YFSETQ. CDR3 sequence: CASSDSGSNSYEQYF. The CDR3 DNA sequence: TGCGCCAGCAGCGATTCCGGGAGTAACTCCTACGAGCAGTACTTC.

V is TRBV5-1 and J is TRBJ2-7; D gene ambiguous. This CDR3 is 14 amino acids long. The germline CDR1 and CDR2 sequences are SGHRS and YFSETQ. V was trimmed by 1 base and J by 2 bases, leaving 10 bases between them. The CDR3 DNA sequence: TGCGCCAGCAGCTTGTCGGCAGGTACCTACGAGCAGTACTTC. This translates into CASSLSAGTYEQYF.

The J gene is TRBJ1-2, the V gene TRBV13; 7 nucleotides match TRBD1. This CDR3 is 13 amino acids long. J lost 8 bases, V lost 5 bases, and 8 bases had no gene match. Germline assignment: CDR1 PRHDT and CDR2 FYEKMQ (reference sequence). This chain's CDR3 is CASSPRQGIGYTF. The CDR3 bases are TGTGCCAGCAGCCCCCGACAGGGTATCGGCTACACCTTC.